The T cell receptor (beta chain) described here comes from a study of early T cells in non-severe SARS-CoV-2 infection. Study summary: The chains were unpaired, and the sequenced material was bulk RNA from unsorted whole blood.

Tagging with unique molecular identifiers was applied to individual cDNA molecules. One entry per CDR3 protein, called by TCRdb with MiXCR from the 5' RACE reads. This table holds 50,000 to 65,000 distinct CDR3 sequences, around 9.3% found once. This clonotype was detected many times. Its antigen is unknown. The CDR3 sequence is 16 residues long. Germline CDR1 and CDR2: MNHNY and SVGAGI (reference sequence). Trimming at V came to 10 bases and at J to 0 bases, leaving 12 bases not matched to a gene. General study points: Lookups in VDJdb leaned toward anti-spike CD8 responses and missed private and CD4 specificities.

The receptor's source is an adult who was a healthcare worker with PCR-confirmed SARS-CoV-2 infection or an uninfected control (not recorded which). The sequencing sample was made of whole blood. The gene calls are TRBV6-6 and TRBJ2-1; 7 nucleotides agree with TRBD1. The CDR3 DNA sequence: TGTGCCATTCAGGGGGTCAAATCCGACTCCTACAATGAGCAGTTCTTC. Protein product: CAIQGVKSDSYNEQFF.